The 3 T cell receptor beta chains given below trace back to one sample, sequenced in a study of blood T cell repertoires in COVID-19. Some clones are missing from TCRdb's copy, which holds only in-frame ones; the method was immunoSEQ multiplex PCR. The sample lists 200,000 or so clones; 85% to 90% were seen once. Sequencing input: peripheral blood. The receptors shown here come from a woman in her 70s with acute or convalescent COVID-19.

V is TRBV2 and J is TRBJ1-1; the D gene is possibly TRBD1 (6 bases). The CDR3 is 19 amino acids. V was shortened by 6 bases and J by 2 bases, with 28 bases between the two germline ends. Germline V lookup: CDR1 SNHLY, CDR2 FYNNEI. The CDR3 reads CASRLVLDNTRTANTEAFF. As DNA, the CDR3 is TGTGCCAGCAGACTCGTCCTCGACAACACCCGGACAGCCAACACTGAAGCTTTCTTT.

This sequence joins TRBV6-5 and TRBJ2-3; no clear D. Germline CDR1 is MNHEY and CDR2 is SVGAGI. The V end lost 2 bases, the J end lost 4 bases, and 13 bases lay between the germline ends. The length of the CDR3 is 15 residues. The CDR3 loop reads CASSYTETSADTQYF. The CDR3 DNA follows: TGTGCCAGCAGTTACACGGAGACCTCAGCAGATACGCAGTATTTT.

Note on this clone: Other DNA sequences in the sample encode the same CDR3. In nucleotides, the CDR3 is TGTGCCAGCAGTTACTCCCGACTAGGTGGGGAGACCCAGTACTTC. Amino acids: CASSYSRLGGETQYF. This chain connects TRBV6-5 to TRBJ2-5, with D possibly being TRBD2 (6 bases). Trimming took off 0 bases at V and 5 bases at J, with 13 bases between the two ends. The length of the CDR3 is 15 residues. Germline CDR1 reads MNHEY; CDR2 reads SVGAGI.